Following are 32 T cell receptor beta chains from one sample sequenced in a study of T cells in Graves' hyperthyroidism and ophthalmopathy. Authors of the study amplified TCR beta CDR3 regions from RNA transcripts. First-round RT-PCR with HTBI primers amplified the TCR CDR3 region. Each CDR3 protein is one row after TCRdb ran MiXCR on the multiplex PCR reads. The sample yields roughly 500,000 distinct CDR3 sequences, under 60% seen once. Sequenced sample: peripheral blood or thyroid tissue (not recorded which). These receptors were collected from an adult woman with Graves' disease, either hyperthyroidism or ophthalmopathy (not recorded which).

In this sample, this clonotype turned up many times. CDR3: CASSITGGVDEQYF. In DNA form, the CDR3 reads TGTGCCAGCTCAATCACAGGGGGCGTCGACGAGCAGTACTTC. The chain joins TRBV6-5 to TRBJ2-7, with 9 bases lining up with TRBD1. Germline CDR1 MNHEY, CDR2 SVGAGI. CDR3 length: 14 residues. Trimming cost V 8 bases and J 5 bases; bases outside gene matches: 10.

In this sample, this clonotype turned up once. The chain couples TRBV29-1 to TRBJ2-5; D is ambiguous. Germline V gene sequence: CDR1 SQVTM, CDR2 ANQGSEA. The CDR3 is 12 amino acids. Trimming removed 7 bases from V and 4 bases from J, with 13 bases in between. The chain's CDR3 is CSAGPSPETQYF. Written as DNA, the CDR3 is TGCAGCGCGGGTCCCAGTCCAGAGACCCAGTACTTC.

V is TRBV6-4 and J is TRBJ1-1, with D maybe TRBD1 (6 bases). Germline values: CDR1 MRHNA, CDR2 SNTAGT. This CDR3 has 14 amino acids. The ends were cut back, 6 bases at V and 4 bases at J, with 15 bases in the middle. The CDR3 DNA is TGTGCCAGCAGGGACAGCTCCTTGGGCACTGAAGCTTTCTTT. Its translation is CASRDSSLGTEAFF.

The chain combines TRBV9 with TRBJ2-2, with D unresolved. V was cut by 3 bases and J by 9 bases, with 9 bases left in between. The CDR3 has 12 residues. CDR1 SGDLS and CDR2 YYNGEE come from the germline V gene. As DNA, the CDR3 is TGTGCCAGCAGCGACGGGCCTAGGGAGCTGTTTTTT. Amino acids: CASSDGPRELFF.

This clonotype was counted at least ten times. The V gene is TRBV3-1, the J gene TRBJ2-5; a possible D gene is TRBD2 (6 bases). The CDR3 spans 12 residues. V lost 0 bases and J lost 13, with 12 bases in between. Per germline, CDR1 LGHDT and CDR2 YNNKEL (reference sequence). The CDR3 sequence: CASSQDGAGWYF. The CDR3 DNA sequence: TGTGCCAGCAGCCAAGATGGGGCGGGGTGGTACTTC.

The V gene is TRBV10-2, the J gene TRBJ1-2; D gene ambiguous. Trimming cost V 2 bases and J 0 bases, with 10 bases left between them. The CDR3 contains 15 residues. Per the germline V gene, CDR1 is WSHSY and CDR2 is SAAADI. The CDR3 region has the DNA TGCGCCAGCAGTGAGCCGGGCAGCGCTAACTATGGCTACACCTTC. Its protein product is CASSEPGSANYGYTF.

The chain recombines TRBV29-1 with TRBJ2-7, with D unresolved. Germline V lookup: CDR1 SQVTM, CDR2 ANQGSEA. The CDR3 is 15 residues long. Trimming cost V 5 bases and J 1 base, with 18 bases left between them. CDR3 DNA sequence: TGCAGCGTTAGGGTTCGGTTGTCGGGTTCCTACGAGCAGTACTTC. Translation gives CSVRVRLSGSYEQYF.

This clonotype turned up a few times. The CDR3 DNA reads TGTGCCAGCAGCCGCATGGGGGGGGAACATCAGCCCCAGCATTTT. It codes for CASSRMGGEHQPQHF. V is TRBV7-9 and J is TRBJ1-5; tentative D call: TRBD1 (5 bases). V was shortened by 5 bases and J by 5 bases, with 16 bases between the two germline ends. There are 15 residues in the CDR3. CDR1 and CDR2 (germline): SEHNR, FQNEAQ (reference sequence).

V is TRBV15 and J is TRBJ2-5, with 12 bases matching TRBD2. This CDR3 contains 16 residues. Germline V CDR1 and CDR2: LNHNV, YYDKDF (reference sequence). J lost 4 bases, V lost 5 bases, and 8 bases had no gene match. CDR3: CATSGGLAGLGETQYF. The DNA for the CDR3 is TGTGCCACCAGCGGCGGACTAGCGGGGTTGGGAGAGACCCAGTACTTC. Full variable domain (missing parts from reference TRBV15 and TRBJ2-5): DAMVIQNPRYQVTQFGKPVTLSCSQTLNHNVMYWYQQKSSQAPKLLFHYYDKDFNNEADTPDNFQSRRPNTSFCFLDIRSPGLGDTAMYLCATSGGLAGLGETQYFGPGTRLLVL.

This rearrangement joins TRBV10-3 to TRBJ2-6, with 7 positions matching TRBD1. This CDR3 has 15 amino acids. CDR1 and CDR2 from the germline V gene are ENHRY and SYGVKD. V shed 7 bases and J 0 bases; nucleotides not matched to a gene: 3. The CDR3 here is CAITGTASGANVLTF. Written as DNA, the CDR3 is TGTGCCATCACCGGGACAGCCTCTGGGGCCAACGTCCTGACTTTC.

This chain joins TRBV20-1 and TRBJ1-5, with 7 bases lining up with TRBD1. From germline, CDR1 is DFQATT and CDR2 SNEGSKA (reference sequence). This CDR3 is built from 14 residues. The V and J ends lost 5 bases and 2 bases, in that order; junction bases with no gene match: 6. The CDR3 region is CSAPTTGGNQPQHF. DNA for the CDR3: TGCAGTGCTCCTACTACAGGGGGCAATCAGCCCCAGCATTTT.

The genes are TRBV7-9 and TRBJ2-7, with 8 bases lining up with TRBD1. This CDR3 is built from 16 residues. Trimming cost V 3 bases and J 2 bases; bases outside gene matches: 9. The germline V gene encodes CDR1 SEHNR and CDR2 FQNEAQ (reference sequence). This CDR3 is CASSFSPGTGAYEQYF. CDR3 nucleotides: TGTGCCAGCAGCTTCAGTCCCGGGACAGGAGCCTACGAGCAGTACTTC.

This clonotype appeared many times. V gene TRBV24-1 combines with J gene TRBJ2-7, with D tentatively TRBD1 (6 bases). The CDR3 is 14 amino acids. The germline V and J ends were trimmed by 4 bases and 4 bases, with 13 bases remaining between them. CDR1 is KGHDR, CDR2 SFDVKD, per germline. The CDR3 loop is CATSDRTDIYEQYF. CDR3 sequence (DNA): TGTGCCACCAGTGACAGGACAGATATTTACGAGCAGTACTTC.

This clonotype was counted ten times or more. The chain couples TRBV27 to TRBJ2-5; 9 nucleotides align to TRBD2. The CDR3 loop spans 14 amino acids. Germline CDR1 and CDR2: MNHEY and SMNVEV (reference sequence). V dropped 5 bases and J dropped 4; count of bases not matched to a gene: 5. The CDR3, as DNA: TGTGCCAGCAGTCTCCGTAGCGGGGGAGAGACCCAGTACTTC. Its translation is CASSLRSGGETQYF.

The gene calls are TRBV5-1 and TRBJ2-7; possible D gene TRBD1, 6 bases. Germline lookup yields CDR1 SGHRS and CDR2 YFSETQ. The CDR3 is 15 amino acids. The V end was cut by 4 bases, the J end by 2 bases, with 16 bases between. Here the CDR3 reads CASSGLTGSPYEQYF. The CDR3 DNA reads TGCGCCAGCAGCGGACTCACAGGGAGTCCCTACGAGCAGTACTTC. The full variable domain, with the rest looked up from reference TRBV5-1 and TRBJ2-7, is KAGVTQTPRYLIKTRGQQVTLSCSPISGHRSVSWYQQTPGQGLQFLFEYFSETQRNKGNFPGRFSGRQFSNSRSEMNVSTLELGDSALYLCASSGLTGSPYEQYFGPGTRLTVT.

This clonotype was recorded at least ten times. CDR3 amino acids: CASSLRDDDGNTIYF. CDR3 in DNA: TGTGCCAGCAGCCTTCGGGACGACGATGGAAACACCATATATTTT. The chain joins TRBV9 to TRBJ1-3; D possibly corresponds to TRBD1 (5 bases). V dropped 4 bases and J dropped 3 bases, with 14 bases sitting between them. CDR3 length: 15 residues. The germline V gene encodes CDR1 SGDLS and CDR2 YYNGEE.

This clonotype was picked up many times. V gene TRBV15 combines with J gene TRBJ2-2; no clear D gene. CDR1 is LNHNV, CDR2 YYDKDF, per germline (reference sequence). The CDR3 loop spans 14 amino acids. V was pared by 3 bases and J by 7 bases, with 12 bases between. The CDR3 DNA reads TGTGCCACCAGCAGCAGGCGAACGATCGGGGAGCTGTTTTTT. Protein: CATSSRRTIGELFF.

This clonotype was detected many times. This chain's CDR3 is CASSLGNSGYTF. The CDR3 DNA reads TGTGCCAGCAGCCTTGGTAATTCTGGCTACACCTTC. The chain links TRBV13 to TRBJ1-2; D is unclear. Germline V gene data show CDR1 as PRHDT and CDR2 as FYEKMQ (reference sequence). The CDR3 sequence is 12 residues long. V shed 5 bases and J shed 7 bases, with 11 bases lying between them.

The J gene is TRBJ1-2, the V gene TRBV2; a weak D match, TRBD1 (5 bases). The CDR3 spans 13 residues. Germline CDR1 SNHLY, CDR2 FYNNEI. V was cut by 5 bases and J by 4 bases, with 11 bases left in between. The CDR3 DNA is TGTGCCAGCAGTTTGGACGGGGGCTATGGCTACACCTTC. Translating it yields CASSLDGGYGYTF.

This clonotype showed up many times. The J gene is TRBJ2-7, the V gene TRBV7-2; 9 bases match TRBD2. Germline CDR1 reads SGHTA; CDR2 reads FQGNSA. The CDR3 extends over 13 amino acids. With 5 bases clipped from V and 2 bases from J, the junction kept 1 base outside the gene matches. CDR3 DNA sequence: TGTGCCAGCAGCACTAGCGGGCCCTACGAGCAGTACTTC. It codes for CASSTSGPYEQYF.

The rearrangement links TRBV10-3 to TRBJ2-5; 10 bases fit TRBD1. CDR3 length: 14 amino acids. V lost 10 bases and J lost 7; bases outside the gene matches: 12. Germline V gene data show CDR1 as ENHRY and CDR2 as SYGVKD. The CDR3 DNA reads as TGTGCCACCGCAACCGGGACAGGGGAGGGGACCCAGTACTTC. It translates to CATATGTGEGTQYF.

V is TRBV13 and J is TRBJ1-1; possible D gene TRBD1, 5 bases. V was clipped by 4 bases and J by 8 bases, with 20 bases between them. The CDR3 loop spans 15 amino acids. Germline CDR1 PRHDT, CDR2 FYEKMQ (reference sequence). The CDR3 DNA reads TGTGCCAGCAGCTCCCCAGGGAGCCTCGAGTGGGAAGCTTTCTTT. Its translation is CASSSPGSLEWEAFF. Full variable domain (rest looked up from reference TRBV13 and TRBJ1-1): AAGVIQSPRHLIKEKRETATLKCYPIPRHDTVYWYQQGPGQDPQFLISFYEKMQSDKGSIPDRFSAQQFSDYHSELNMSSLELGDSALYFCASSSPGSLEWEAFFGQGTRLTVV.

The chain links TRBV5-1 to TRBJ2-2; D call uncertain. Trimming took off 1 base at V and 6 bases at J, with 19 bases between the two ends. CDR1 and CDR2 (germline): SGHRS, YFSETQ. The CDR3 is 17 residues long. The CDR3 DNA sequence: TGCGCCAGCAGCTTGATTAGCAGGAGAAAGGGCGCCGGGGAGCTGTTTTTT. Translation: CASSLISRRKGAGELFF.

The chain links TRBV10-3 to TRBJ2-7; D is undetermined. Per the germline V gene, CDR1 is ENHRY and CDR2 is SYGVKD. The ends were cut back, 2 bases at V and 0 bases at J, with 14 bases in the middle. The CDR3 contains 16 residues. As DNA, the CDR3 is TGTGCCATCAGTGAGGACGGCGGCAGGAGCTCCTACGAGCAGTACTTC. Amino acid sequence: CAISEDGGRSSYEQYF.

The rearrangement joins TRBV5-6 to TRBJ2-6; TRBD1 matches at 8 bases. The V segment lost 2 bases and the J segment 3 bases; nucleotides outside the gene matches: 4. The CDR3 is 16 residues long. Germline V gives CDR1 SGHDT, CDR2 YYEEEE. The CDR3, as DNA: TGTGCCAGCAGCTTAGGGACAGGCTATGGGGCCAACGTCCTGACTTTC. Translation: CASSLGTGYGANVLTF.

This clonotype was seen ten or more times. The chain joins TRBV10-3 to TRBJ2-5; TRBD2 might be the D (5 bases). The V end lost 3 bases, the J end lost 2 bases, and 10 bases lay between the germline ends. This CDR3 has 14 amino acids. Germline lookup yields CDR1 ENHRY and CDR2 SYGVKD. The CDR3 here is CAISDGTGQETQYF. DNA of the CDR3: TGTGCCATCAGTGACGGAACGGGACAAGAGACCCAGTACTTC.

Of note for this clonotype: Relative to the germline gene, one junction end is altered; a read error may explain this. The CDR3 DNA sequence: TGCGCCAGCAGCCAAGCTGAAGGGGGCGAGCAGTACTTC. It codes for CASSQAEGGEQYF. V usage is TRBV7-3 and J usage is TRBJ2-7; the D gene is possibly TRBD1 (6 bases). The CDR3 runs 13 residues. CDR1 SGHTA and CDR2 FQGTGA come from the germline V gene.

The V call is TRBV6-5, the J call TRBJ2-5; tentative D call: TRBD2 (5 bases). V was trimmed by 3 bases and J by 5 bases, leaving 13 bases between them. The germline V gene has CDR1 MNHEY and CDR2 SVGAGI. This CDR3 is 14 amino acids long. The CDR3: CASSYRDQRETQYF. In nucleotides, the CDR3 is TGTGCCAGCAGTTATCGAGACCAGCGGGAGACCCAGTACTTC.

The chain joins TRBV7-9 to TRBJ1-2; no definite D call. Trimming removed 1 base from V and 4 bases from J, with 10 bases in between. Per the germline V gene, CDR1 is SEHNR and CDR2 is FQNEAQ (reference sequence). The CDR3 length is 14 residues. The CDR3 region has the DNA TGTGCCAGCAGCTTAGAGGGCAGGTTCTATGGCTACACCTTC. It encodes CASSLEGRFYGYTF.

This clonotype was observed a single time. The genes are TRBV20-1 and TRBJ1-5; 8 bases agree with TRBD1. This CDR3 comprises 12 residues. J gave up 8 bases and V 6 bases, and 6 bases lay outside the gene matches. The germline gives CDR1 DFQATT, CDR2 SNEGSKA (reference sequence). The CDR3 DNA reads TGCAGTGCCCTGGACAGGGAGGAGCCCCAGCATTTT. Protein sequence: CSALDREEPQHF.

This clonotype was detected once. This may come from a read error, since a much larger clone is one base off. The chain has TRBV13 and TRBJ2-7, with TRBD2 matching over 8 bases. Germline CDR1 and CDR2: PRHDT and FYEKMQ (reference sequence). V dropped 5 bases and J dropped 2; count of bases not matched to a gene: 5. The CDR3 spans 14 residues. The CDR3 protein is CASSHGGETYEQYF. The CDR3 nucleotides read TGTGCCAGCAGCCACGGGGGGGAAACCTACGAGCAGTACTTC.

V gene TRBV15 combines with J gene TRBJ1-1; D gene uncertain. V shed 3 bases and J shed 4 bases, with 9 bases lying between them. Per germline, CDR1 LNHNV and CDR2 YYDKDF (reference sequence). The CDR3 runs to 13 residues. The CDR3 DNA reads as TGTGCCACCAGCAGTTCACTGGGCACTGAAGCTTTCTTT. Translation gives CATSSSLGTEAFF.